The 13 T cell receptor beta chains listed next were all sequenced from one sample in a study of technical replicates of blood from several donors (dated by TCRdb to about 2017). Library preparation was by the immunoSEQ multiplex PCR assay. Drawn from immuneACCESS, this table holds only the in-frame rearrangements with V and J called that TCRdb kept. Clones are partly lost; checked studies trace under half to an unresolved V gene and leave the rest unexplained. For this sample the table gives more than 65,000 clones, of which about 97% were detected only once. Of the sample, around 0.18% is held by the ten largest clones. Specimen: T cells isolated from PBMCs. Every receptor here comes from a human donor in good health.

CDR3 loop: CASSFLGEGPTYEQYF. The CDR3 bases are TGTGCCAGCAGTTTCTTGGGGGAGGGCCCAACTTACGAGCAGTACTTC. The V gene is TRBV27, the J gene TRBJ2-7, with 7 bases identical to TRBD2. The CDR3 extends over 16 amino acids. Per the germline V gene, CDR1 is MNHEY and CDR2 is SMNVEV (reference sequence). The trim removed 3 bases at V and 4 bases at J, leaving 12 bases unmatched.

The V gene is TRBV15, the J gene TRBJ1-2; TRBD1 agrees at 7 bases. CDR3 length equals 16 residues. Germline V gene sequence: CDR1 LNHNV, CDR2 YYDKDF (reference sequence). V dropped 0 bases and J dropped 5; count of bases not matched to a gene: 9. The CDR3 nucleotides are TGTGCCACCAGCAGAGAAAACACCGGACAGGTTTATGGCTACACCTTC. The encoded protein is CATSRENTGQVYGYTF. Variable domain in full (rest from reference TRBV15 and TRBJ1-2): DAMVIQNPRYQVTQFGKPVTLSCSQTLNHNVMYWYQQKSSQAPKLLFHYYDKDFNNEADTPDNFQSRRPNTSFCFLDIRSPGLGDTAMYLCATSRENTGQVYGYTFGSGTRLTVV.

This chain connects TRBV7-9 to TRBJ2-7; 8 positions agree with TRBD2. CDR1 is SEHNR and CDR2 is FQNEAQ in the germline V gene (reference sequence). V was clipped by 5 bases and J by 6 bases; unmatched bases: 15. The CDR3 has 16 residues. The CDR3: CASSPGGLAAVGEQYF. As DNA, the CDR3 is TGTGCCAGCAGCCCGGGGGGGCTAGCGGCTGTAGGCGAGCAGTACTTC. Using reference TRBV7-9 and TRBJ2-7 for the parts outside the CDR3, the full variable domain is DTGVSQNPRHKITKRGQNVTFRCDPISEHNRLYWYRQTLGQGPEFLTYFQNEAQLEKSRLLSDRFSAERPKGSFSTLEIQRTEQGDSAMYLCASSPGGLAAVGEQYFGPGTRLTVT.

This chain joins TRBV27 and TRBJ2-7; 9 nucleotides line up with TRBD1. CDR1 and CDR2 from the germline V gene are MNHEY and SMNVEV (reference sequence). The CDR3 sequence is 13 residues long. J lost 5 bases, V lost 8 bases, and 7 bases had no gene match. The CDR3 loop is CASGDRATHEQYF. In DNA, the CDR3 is TGTGCCAGCGGGGACAGGGCGACCCACGAGCAGTACTTC.

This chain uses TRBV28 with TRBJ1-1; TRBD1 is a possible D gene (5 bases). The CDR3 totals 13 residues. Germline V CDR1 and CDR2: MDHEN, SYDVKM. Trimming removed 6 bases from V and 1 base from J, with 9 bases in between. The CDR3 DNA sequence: TGTGCCAGCAGACAAACAGGGAACACTGAAGCTTTCTTT. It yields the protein CASRQTGNTEAFF.

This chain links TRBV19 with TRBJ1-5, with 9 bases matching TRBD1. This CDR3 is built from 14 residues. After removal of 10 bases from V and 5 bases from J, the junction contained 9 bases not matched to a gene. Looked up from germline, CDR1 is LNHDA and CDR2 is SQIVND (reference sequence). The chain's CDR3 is CATTGGADHQPQHF. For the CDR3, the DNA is TGTGCCACAACAGGGGGCGCAGACCATCAGCCCCAGCATTTT.

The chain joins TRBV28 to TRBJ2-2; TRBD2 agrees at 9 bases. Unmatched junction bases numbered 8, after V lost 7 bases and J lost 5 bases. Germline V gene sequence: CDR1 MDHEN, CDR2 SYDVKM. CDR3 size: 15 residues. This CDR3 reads CASIGREGWTGELFF. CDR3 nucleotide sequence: TGTGCCAGCATAGGGCGGGAGGGATGGACCGGGGAGCTGTTTTTT.

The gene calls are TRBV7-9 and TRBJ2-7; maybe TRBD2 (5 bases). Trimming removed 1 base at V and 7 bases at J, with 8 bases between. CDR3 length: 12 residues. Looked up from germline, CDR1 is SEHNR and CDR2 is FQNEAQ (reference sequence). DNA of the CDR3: TGTGCCAGCAGCTTAGGCGGGTGGGAGCAGTACTTC. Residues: CASSLGGWEQYF.

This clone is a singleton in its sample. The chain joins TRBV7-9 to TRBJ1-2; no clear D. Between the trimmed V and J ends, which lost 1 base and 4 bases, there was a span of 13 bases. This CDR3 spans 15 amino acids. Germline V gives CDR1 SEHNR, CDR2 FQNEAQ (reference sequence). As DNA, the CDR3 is TGTGCCAGCAGCTTAGGTCCCCAAGAGGTCTATGGCTACACCTTC. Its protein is CASSLGPQEVYGYTF.

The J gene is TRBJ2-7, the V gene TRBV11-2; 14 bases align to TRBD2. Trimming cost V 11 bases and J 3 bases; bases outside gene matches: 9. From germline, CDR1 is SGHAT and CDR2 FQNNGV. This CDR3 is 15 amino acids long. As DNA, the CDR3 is TGTGCCTCCTCGACTAGCGGGGGGGACTACTACGAGCAGTACTTC. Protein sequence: CASSTSGGDYYEQYF.

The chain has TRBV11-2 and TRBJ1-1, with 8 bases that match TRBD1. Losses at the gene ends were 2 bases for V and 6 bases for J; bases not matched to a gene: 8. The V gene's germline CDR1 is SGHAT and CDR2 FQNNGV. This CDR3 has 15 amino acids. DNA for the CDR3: TGTGCCAGCAGCTTAATCCACCAGGGGGCCGCTGAAGCTTTCTTT. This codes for CASSLIHQGAAEAFF. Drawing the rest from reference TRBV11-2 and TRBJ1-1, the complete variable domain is EAGVAQSPRYKIIEKRQSVAFWCNPISGHATLYWYQQILGQGPKLLIQFQNNGVVDDSQLPKDRFSAERLKGVDSTLKIQPAKLEDSAVYLCASSLIHQGAAEAFFGQGTRLTVV.

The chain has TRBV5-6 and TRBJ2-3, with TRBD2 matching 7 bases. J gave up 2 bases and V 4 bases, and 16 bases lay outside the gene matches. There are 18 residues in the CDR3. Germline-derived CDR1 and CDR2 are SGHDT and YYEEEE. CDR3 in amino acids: CASSPREWGEGYTDTQYF. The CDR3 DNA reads TGTGCCAGCAGCCCCCGGGAATGGGGGGAGGGTTACACAGATACGCAGTATTTT.

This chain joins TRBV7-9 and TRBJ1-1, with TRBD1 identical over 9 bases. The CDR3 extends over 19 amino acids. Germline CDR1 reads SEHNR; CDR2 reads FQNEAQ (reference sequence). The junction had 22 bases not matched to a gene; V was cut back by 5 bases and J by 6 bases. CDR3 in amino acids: CASSTRGWRGGQGYSEAFF. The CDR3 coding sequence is TGTGCCAGCAGCACCAGAGGATGGAGGGGGGGACAGGGTTATTCTGAAGCTTTCTTT.